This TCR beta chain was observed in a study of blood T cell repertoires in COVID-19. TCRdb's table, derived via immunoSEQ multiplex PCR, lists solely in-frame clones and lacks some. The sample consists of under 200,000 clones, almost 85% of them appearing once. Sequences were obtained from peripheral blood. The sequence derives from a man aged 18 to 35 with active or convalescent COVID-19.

Here the CDR3 DNA reads TGCGCCAGCAGCCTCACCGACAGCTTATATAGCAATCAGCCCCAGCATTTT. This translates into CASSLTDSLYSNQPQHF. This chain uses TRBV4-1 with TRBJ1-5, with D perhaps TRBD1 (5 bases). Looked up from germline, CDR1 is MGHRA and CDR2 is YSYEKL. CDR3 length: 17 residues. Trimming stripped 4 bases from V and 0 bases from J, with 16 bases between.